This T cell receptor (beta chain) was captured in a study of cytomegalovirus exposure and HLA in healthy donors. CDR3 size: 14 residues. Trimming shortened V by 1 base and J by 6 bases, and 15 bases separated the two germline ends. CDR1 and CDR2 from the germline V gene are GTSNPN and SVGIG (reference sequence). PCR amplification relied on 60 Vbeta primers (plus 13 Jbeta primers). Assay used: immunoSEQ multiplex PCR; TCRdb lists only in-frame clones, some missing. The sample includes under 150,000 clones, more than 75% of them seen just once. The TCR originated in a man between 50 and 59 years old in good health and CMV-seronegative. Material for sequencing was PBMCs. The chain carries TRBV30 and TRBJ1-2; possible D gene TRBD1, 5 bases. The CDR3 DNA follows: TGTGCCTGGAGTGCCAAGGGGTCGGATAATGGCTACACCTTC. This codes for CAWSAKGSDNGYTF. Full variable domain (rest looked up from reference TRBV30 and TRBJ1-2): SQTIHQWPATLVQPVGSPLSLECTVEGTSNPNLYWYRQAAGRGLQLLFYSVGIGQISSEVPQNLSASRPQDRQFILSSKKLLLSDSGFYLCAWSAKGSDNGYTFGSGTRLTVV.